The 29 T cell receptor beta chains reported below all come from one sample, sequenced in a study of CD8 T cells in ankylosing spondylitis (TCRdb year 2017). Paper-wide results and their limitations: A TCR beta motif of 7 or 8 highly homologous amino acid variants appeared characteristic of blood from ankylosing spondylitis patients.

The protocol used for the library was 5' RACE. Sequencing took place on an Illumina HiSeq 2500. TCRdb's own reprocessing of the public reads used fastp at Q25 and MiXCR and kept productive beta chains. Each CDR3 protein gets just one entry, which takes the most common genes and DNA from the rows behind it. The sample table shows under 950,000 distinct CDR3 sequences, and 19% are seen once. The ten largest clones represent over 15% of the sample. Antigens for these TCRs are unknown. The sequenced sample consisted of blood, either unsorted or a sorted T cell fraction (not recorded which). The receptors originated from a male donor with ankylosing spondylitis.

The chain carries TRBV12-3 or TRBV12-4 and TRBJ2-7, with D maybe TRBD1 (5 bases). V gave up 3 bases and J gave up 5 bases, with 17 bases separating them. The CDR3 totals 15 residues. The CDR3 bases are TGTGCCAGCAGTTTCACTTCGAATAGGGGCAACGAGCAGTACTTC. As protein: CASSFTSNRGNEQYF.

This clonotype was detected only a few times. V usage is TRBV6-2 or TRBV6-3 and J usage is TRBJ1-5; a weak D match, TRBD1 (6 bases). Germline assignment: CDR1 MNHEY and CDR2 SVGEGT. V gave up 6 bases and J gave up 7 bases, with 22 bases separating them. The CDR3 is 16 residues long. CDR3: CASSKLPQGRWQPQHF. DNA for the CDR3: TGTGCCAGCAGCAAACTTCCTCAGGGGAGGTGGCAGCCCCAGCATTTT.

V is TRBV20-1 and J is TRBJ2-1; TRBD2 matches at 15 bases. Germline CDR1 reads DFQATT; CDR2 reads SNEGSKA (reference sequence). V lost 0 bases, J lost 7 bases, and 4 bases stayed unmatched. CDR3 length equals 16 residues. This chain's CDR3 is CSARDWTSGRDNEQFF. In DNA, the CDR3 is TGCAGTGCTAGAGATTGGACTAGCGGGAGGGATAATGAGCAGTTCTTC.

The rearrangement uses TRBV20-1 and TRBJ1-2, with 7 nucleotides matching TRBD1. Trimming at V came to 0 bases and at J to 3 bases, leaving 7 bases not matched to a gene. There are 15 residues in the CDR3. The germline CDR1 and CDR2 sequences are DFQATT and SNEGSKA (reference sequence). The DNA for the CDR3 is TGCAGTGCTAGAGAACTTCGACAGGGATACTATGGCTACACCTTC. Residues: CSARELRQGYYGYTF.

This clonotype showed up just a few times. The J gene is TRBJ2-2, the V gene TRBV9; D not resolved. This CDR3 region has 15 residues. Trimming shortened V by 0 bases and J by 3 bases, and 9 bases separated the two germline ends. Per germline, CDR1 SGDLS and CDR2 YYNGEE. The CDR3 loop is CASSVADFYTGELFF. For the CDR3, the DNA is TGTGCCAGCAGCGTAGCTGACTTCTACACCGGGGAGCTGTTTTTT. Complete variable domain (other parts from reference TRBV9 and TRBJ2-2): DSGVTQTPKHLITATGQRVTLRCSPRSGDLSVYWYQQSLDQGLQFLIQYYNGEERAKGNILERFSAQQFPDLHSELNLSSLELGDSALYFCASSVADFYTGELFFGEGSRLTVL.

The chain couples TRBV28 to TRBJ1-2, with D uncertain. Germline assignment: CDR1 MDHEN and CDR2 SYDVKM. V lost 1 base, J lost 0 bases, and 12 bases lay in between. The CDR3 covers 16 residues. CDR3 sequence (DNA): TGTGCCAGCAGTTTATCCGTGGGCAGAGCTAACTATGGCTACACCTTC. This gives the protein CASSLSVGRANYGYTF.

This clonotype was recorded a few times. V gene TRBV5-5 combines with J gene TRBJ2-5; maybe TRBD2 (6 bases). Trimming took off 6 bases at V and 1 base at J, with 10 bases between the two ends. The CDR3 extends over 13 amino acids. Per germline, CDR1 SGHKS and CDR2 YYEKEE (reference sequence). Here the CDR3 DNA reads TGTGCCAGCACCCGGGAGCCCCAAGAGACCCAGTACTTC. It yields the protein CASTREPQETQYF.

This sequence joins TRBV20-1 and TRBJ2-3; tentatively, D is TRBD1 (5 bases). V gave up 6 bases and J gave up 1 base, with 14 bases separating them. CDR3 length: 14 amino acids. The V gene's germline CDR1 is DFQATT and CDR2 SNEGSKA (reference sequence). The DNA for the CDR3 is TGCAGTGCCCCTGACAGATTGGGCACAGATACGCAGTATTTT. As protein: CSAPDRLGTDTQYF.

Only one count was recorded for this clonotype. This chain joins TRBV20-1 and TRBJ2-7, with TRBD1 matching 9 bases. J gave up 5 bases and V 8 bases, and 13 bases lay outside the gene matches. The CDR3 has 14 residues. Germline V CDR1 and CDR2: DFQATT, SNEGSKA (reference sequence). The DNA of the CDR3 is TGCAGTCCGAGACAGACAGGGGGTTATAACGAGCAGTACTTC. As protein: CSPRQTGGYNEQYF.

The rearrangement joins TRBV20-1 to TRBJ1-5; D uncertain. The CDR3 extends over 15 amino acids. From germline, CDR1 is DFQATT and CDR2 SNEGSKA (reference sequence). V was pared by 2 bases and J by 0 bases, with 11 bases between. The chain's CDR3 is CSARYLGSSNQPQHF. In DNA, the CDR3 is TGCAGTGCTAGATACCTGGGGTCTAGCAATCAGCCCCAGCATTTT.

This clonotype showed up just a few times. V usage is TRBV7-2 and J usage is TRBJ1-1; D perhaps matches TRBD1 (6 bases). CDR1 is SGHTA and CDR2 is FQGNSA in the germline V gene. V was cut by 6 bases and J by 6 bases, with 14 bases left in between. This CDR3 is 13 amino acids long. The chain's CDR3 is CASSSRGSSEAFF. The DNA for the CDR3 is TGTGCCAGCAGTTCCAGGGGTAGTTCTGAAGCTTTCTTT.

The rearrangement uses TRBV7-2 and TRBJ2-1, with a weak D call TRBD2 (6 bases). V gave up 6 bases and J gave up 6 bases, with 21 bases separating them. Germline V gene data show CDR1 as SGHTA and CDR2 as FQGNSA. The CDR3 totals 16 residues. Here the CDR3 reads CASRNYLGLQGNEQFF. Here the CDR3 DNA reads TGTGCCAGCAGAAACTACCTGGGACTTCAGGGCAATGAGCAGTTCTTC.

The J gene is TRBJ2-5, the V gene TRBV27; 7 bases are a match to TRBD1. Trimming took 5 bases from V and 2 from J; bases not matched to a gene: 5. Germline assignment: CDR1 MNHEY and CDR2 SMNVEV (reference sequence). The CDR3 runs to 14 residues. In nucleotides, the CDR3 is TGTGCCAGCAGTAGCCGGGACAGACAAGAGACCCAGTACTTC. This codes for CASSSRDRQETQYF.

This clonotype was seen ten or more times. The chain has TRBV10-3 and TRBJ2-2; perhaps TRBD1 as D (6 bases). This CDR3 is 15 amino acids long. Deletions cut 4 bases from V and 4 bases from J, with 13 bases between. The germline V gene encodes CDR1 ENHRY and CDR2 SYGVKD. CDR3 protein: CAISAIVGGTGELFF. CDR3 in DNA: TGTGCCATCAGTGCGATAGTAGGGGGCACCGGGGAGCTGTTTTTT.

A few counts support this clonotype. The chain combines TRBV28 with TRBJ1-5; D is ambiguous. Germline CDR1 and CDR2: MDHEN and SYDVKM. This CDR3 is 16 amino acids long. The V and J ends lost 3 bases and 7 bases respectively, with 19 bases between them. The CDR3 protein is CASSFPTSPSDQPQHF. In DNA, the CDR3 is TGTGCCAGCAGTTTTCCGACATCCCCGTCGGACCAGCCCCAGCATTTT.

There are a few counts of this clonotype. This chain links TRBV12-3 or TRBV12-4 with TRBJ1-2; no firm D call. Trimming left V 6 bases short and J 4 bases short, with 12 bases between. The CDR3 contains 13 residues. Here the CDR3 DNA reads TGTGCCAGCAGCCCCGGACGGATCTATGGCTACACCTTC. Protein product: CASSPGRIYGYTF.

This chain joins TRBV12-3 or TRBV12-4 and TRBJ1-1; D gene unclear. CDR3 length: 16 residues. Trimming took 6 bases from V and 2 from J, leaving 19 bases between them. CDR3 DNA: TGTGCCAGCAGCATTGGACGGGGAGGGAGAAACACTGAAGCTTTCTTT. This codes for CASSIGRGGRNTEAFF.

This chain connects TRBV2 to TRBJ1-2; D unclear. This CDR3 is 13 amino acids long. CDR1 is SNHLY, CDR2 FYNNEI, per germline. Trimming removed 7 bases from V and 0 bases from J, with 9 bases in between. This chain's CDR3 is CASTRRANYGYTF. CDR3 DNA sequence: TGTGCCAGCACTAGGAGAGCTAACTATGGCTACACCTTC.

This clonotype was seen repeatedly, ten times or more. This chain connects TRBV20-1 to TRBJ2-7; weak D call: TRBD1 (6 bases). This CDR3 is built from 15 residues. V was clipped by 6 bases and J by 3 bases, with 21 bases between them. The germline V gene encodes CDR1 DFQATT and CDR2 SNEGSKA (reference sequence). The CDR3 protein is CSADRVTQGLYEQYF. DNA of the CDR3: TGCAGTGCGGATCGGGTGACCCAGGGGCTCTACGAGCAGTACTTC.

The rearrangement links TRBV12-3 or TRBV12-4 to TRBJ1-1; 7 bases match TRBD1. This CDR3 spans 14 amino acids. V lost 6 bases to trimming and J lost 1 base; unmatched junction nucleotides: 5. For the CDR3, the DNA is TGTGCCAGCAGGACCGGGACAGAGAACACTGAAGCTTTCTTT. Its translation is CASRTGTENTEAFF.

J is TRBJ2-1 and V is TRBV7-6; 10 bases are shared with TRBD1. There are 14 residues in the CDR3. Germline V CDR1 and CDR2: SGHVS, FNYEAQ. V lost 5 bases, J lost 7 bases, and 5 bases stayed unmatched. In DNA form, the CDR3 reads TGTGCCAGCAGCCCCTGGACAGGGGGGAATGAGCAGTTCTTC. It yields the protein CASSPWTGGNEQFF.

V is TRBV7-9 and J is TRBJ2-5; D gene ambiguous. Trimming cost V 5 bases and J 5 bases, with 21 bases left between them. In germline, CDR1 is SEHNR, CDR2 FQNEAQ (reference sequence). The CDR3 has 16 residues. CDR3 region: CASSPPTLPSAETQYF. CDR3 sequence (DNA): TGTGCCAGCAGCCCGCCGACACTACCAAGTGCGGAGACCCAGTACTTC. Variable domain in full (rest from reference TRBV7-9 and TRBJ2-5): DTGVSQNPRHKITKRGQNVTFRCDPISEHNRLYWYRQTLGQGPEFLTYFQNEAQLEKSRLLSDRFSAERPKGSFSTLEIQRTEQGDSAMYLCASSPPTLPSAETQYFGPGTRLLVL.

The chain employs TRBV12-3 or TRBV12-4 and TRBJ1-5; no firm D call. Trimming removed 2 bases at V and 4 bases at J, with 12 bases between. CDR3 length: 15 residues. CDR3 sequence (DNA): TGTGCCAGCAGTTTATCGCAGGACCCTAATCAGCCCCAGCATTTT. Its protein is CASSLSQDPNQPQHF.

This clonotype was seen a handful of times. This chain links TRBV2 with TRBJ2-7; 11 positions match TRBD2. The CDR3 loop spans 17 amino acids. V gave up 0 bases and J gave up 5 bases; unmatched junction bases: 9. CDR1 and CDR2 from the germline V gene are SNHLY and FYNNEI. CDR3 DNA sequence: TGTGCCAGCAGTGAAGCGCTTCAACTAGCGGGGGTCCACGAGCAGTACTTC. Translating it yields CASSEALQLAGVHEQYF.

V gene TRBV29-1 combines with J gene TRBJ2-2, with D possibly being TRBD1 (6 bases). The germline V gene has CDR1 SQVTM and CDR2 ANQGSEA. The CDR3 sequence is 13 residues long. Trimming removed 4 bases at V and 5 bases at J, with 11 bases between. In nucleotides, the CDR3 is TGCAGCGTTGCGACAGGTGGGACCGGGGAGCTGTTTTTT. Encoded protein: CSVATGGTGELFF.

This chain connects TRBV4-3 to TRBJ2-1; 10 nucleotides align to TRBD1. Germline assignment: CDR1 LGHNA and CDR2 YSLEER. The CDR3 is made up of 18 amino acids. The ends lost 0 bases at V and 2 bases at J; junction bases unmatched: 7. The CDR3 loop reads CASSQDGQGEITYNEQFF. The CDR3 DNA reads TGCGCCAGCAGCCAAGATGGACAGGGGGAGATAACCTACAATGAGCAGTTCTTC.

The V call is TRBV30, the J call TRBJ2-7; D not resolved. Germline values: CDR1 GTSNPN, CDR2 SVGIG (reference sequence). The CDR3 covers 14 residues. V was shortened by 0 bases and J by 0 bases, with 9 bases between the two germline ends. In DNA, the CDR3 is TGTGCCTGGAGTGTAGACGATTACTCCTACGAGCAGTACTTC. Translating it yields CAWSVDDYSYEQYF.

The V and J genes are TRBV20-1 and TRBJ2-5; TRBD1 might be the D (6 bases). Germline CDR1 is DFQATT and CDR2 is SNEGSKA (reference sequence). V was trimmed by 6 bases and J by 2 bases, leaving 19 bases between them. CDR3 length: 15 amino acids. The CDR3 DNA follows: TGCAGTGCCACCCGTTCCGGGACACCACAAGAGACCCAGTACTTC. It yields the protein CSATRSGTPQETQYF.

At least ten counts were recorded for this clonotype. The chain joins TRBV12-3 or TRBV12-4 to TRBJ1-6; D gene ambiguous. This CDR3 has 14 amino acids. The V end was cut by 7 bases, the J end by 7 bases, with 14 bases between. For the CDR3, the DNA is TGTGCCAGCACTTGGTTGAGCCTGAATTCACCCCTCCACTTT. This gives the protein CASTWLSLNSPLHF.